This T cell receptor beta chain derives from a study of T cells after yellow fever vaccination. In this sample, this clonotype turned up many times. Synthesis of TCR cDNA relied on 5'RACE template switching, which attached a universal primer site and UMIs. One entry per CDR3 protein, called by TCRdb with MiXCR from the 5' RACE reads. This sample has 25,000 to 35,000 distinct CDR3 sequences, with 3.5% to 5% found just once. This CDR3 has 12 amino acids. The V gene's germline CDR1 is SGHAT and CDR2 FQNNGV. V shed 1 base and J shed 7 bases, with 4 bases lying between them. Sample: CD8+ T cells sorted from PBMCs, taken 5 days after the yellow fever booster vaccination. This sequence originates from a man under 40 who received the YFV17D yellow fever vaccine. The V call is TRBV11-2, the J call TRBJ2-2; D call uncertain. The CDR3 DNA sequence: TGTGCCAGCAGCTTAGTAGACGGGGAGCTGTTTTTT. It translates to CASSLVDGELFF.